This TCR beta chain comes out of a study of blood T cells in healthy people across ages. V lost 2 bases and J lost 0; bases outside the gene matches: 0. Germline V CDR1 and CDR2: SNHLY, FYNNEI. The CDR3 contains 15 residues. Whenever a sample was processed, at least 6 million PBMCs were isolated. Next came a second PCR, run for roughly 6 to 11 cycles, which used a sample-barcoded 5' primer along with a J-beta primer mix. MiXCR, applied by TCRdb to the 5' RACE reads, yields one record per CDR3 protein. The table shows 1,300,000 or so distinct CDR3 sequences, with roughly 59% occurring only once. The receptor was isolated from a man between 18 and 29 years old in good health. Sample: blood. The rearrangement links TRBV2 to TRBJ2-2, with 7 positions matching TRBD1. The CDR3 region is CASSEQGANTGELFF. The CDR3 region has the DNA TGTGCCAGCAGTGAACAGGGGGCGAACACCGGGGAGCTGTTTTTT.